This T cell receptor (beta chain) came from a study of technical replicates of blood from several donors. CDR3 size: 13 residues. V gave up 5 bases and J gave up 4 bases, with 10 bases separating them. In germline, CDR1 is SGHVS, CDR2 FNYEAQ. This clone showed up just a few times. TCRdb keeps only in-frame clones here, not all; method: immunoSEQ multiplex PCR. The sample holds some 73,000 clones, over 90% seen once. The sequencing sample was made of PBMCs. The origin of this receptor is a human donor in good health. Some clones in this sample may be carry-over from other donors' samples. The chain links TRBV7-6 to TRBJ2-3; D unclear. The CDR3 is CASSTTSPDTQYF. CDR3 coding DNA: TGTGCCAGCAGCACTACATCCCCAGATACGCAGTATTTT.